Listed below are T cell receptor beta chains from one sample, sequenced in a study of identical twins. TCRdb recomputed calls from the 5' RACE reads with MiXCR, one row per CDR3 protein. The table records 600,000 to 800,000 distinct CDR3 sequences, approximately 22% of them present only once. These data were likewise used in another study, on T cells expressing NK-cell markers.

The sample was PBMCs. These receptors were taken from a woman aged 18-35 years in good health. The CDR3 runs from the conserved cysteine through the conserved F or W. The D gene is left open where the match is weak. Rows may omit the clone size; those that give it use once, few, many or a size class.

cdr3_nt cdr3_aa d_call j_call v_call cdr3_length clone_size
TGTGCCAGCAGTTACTCGACAGCCCTAGCGGGGTACGAGCAGTACTTC CASSYSTALAGYEQYF TRBD2 TRBJ2-7 TRBV6-5 16 NA
TGTGCCAGCAGCTCTAGACTAGCGGTATACAATGAGCAGTTCTTC CASSSRLAVYNEQFF TRBD2 TRBJ2-1 TRBV7-9 15 NA
TGTGCTGCAAACGGGGGGGCCTACAATGAGCAGTTCTTC CAANGGAYNEQFF TRBD2 TRBJ2-1 TRBV12-5 13 few
TGTGCCAGCAGCTTAGGCGTCCTGGGTACGGCCCAGTACTTC CASSLGVLGTAQYF NA TRBJ2-5 TRBV11-2 14 many
TGTGCCAGCAGCTTATCACACGCAGATACGCAGTATTTT CASSLSHADTQYF NA TRBJ2-3 TRBV9 13 NA
TGTGCCAGCAGTTACCGGGGGCAAGGGGCCAACGTCCTGACTTTC CASSYRGQGANVLTF NA TRBJ2-6 TRBV6-2/TRBV6-3 15 NA
TGTGCCATCAGTGAGTTACAGGGACGTCCAACCTACAATGAGCAGTTCTTC CAISELQGRPTYNEQFF NA TRBJ2-1 TRBV10-3 17 NA
TGTGCCAGCAGCCGGATGACTCTTTACGAGCAGTACTTC CASSRMTLYEQYF NA TRBJ2-7 TRBV3-1 13 few
TGTGCCAGCAGTTACTCATCGGGGGATGGCGAAGCTTTCTTT CASSYSSGDGEAFF NA TRBJ1-1 TRBV6-5 14 few
TGTGCCAGTAGTATCGGGGGGAGATACCTCAATGAGCAGTTCTTC CASSIGGRYLNEQFF TRBD2 TRBJ2-1 TRBV19 15 NA
TGCAGTGCTAGAACCCCTAGCCGCTCCTACAATGAGCAGTTCTTC CSARTPSRSYNEQFF NA TRBJ2-1 TRBV20-1 15 NA
TGCAGTGCTAGACCACGGACTAGCGCATTTTACAATGAGCAGTTCTTC CSARPRTSAFYNEQFF TRBD2 TRBJ2-1 TRBV20-1 16 few
TGCAGTACACTAGCCGGGACTAGCGGAGTCACAGATACGCAGTATTTT CSTLAGTSGVTDTQYF TRBD2 TRBJ2-3 TRBV20-1 16 NA
TGTGCCAGCTCCCGGGCGGAAGGGACCCAGTACTTC CASSRAEGTQYF NA TRBJ2-5 TRBV6-5 12 few
TGTGCCAGCAGTTACCTTGACGGGGACTATGGCTACACCTTC CASSYLDGDYGYTF NA TRBJ1-2 TRBV6-5 14 few
TGTGCCAGCGCCGTCCCAAACACCGGGGAGCTGTTTTTT CASAVPNTGELFF NA TRBJ2-2 TRBV25-1 13 few
TGTGCCAGCAGCGCAACCACTGAGCAGTTCTTC CASSATTEQFF NA TRBJ2-1 TRBV9 11 NA
TGTGCCACCAGCAGACGCAGTGGGAATCAGCCCCAGCATTTT CATSRRSGNQPQHF NA TRBJ1-5 TRBV15 14 few
TGTGCCACCGGGACTAGCGGCACAGATACGCAGTATTTT CATGTSGTDTQYF TRBD2 TRBJ2-3 TRBV24-1 13 NA
TGTGCCAGCAGCTTAGTGGCGTGGGGAGAGACCCAGTACTTC CASSLVAWGETQYF NA TRBJ2-5 TRBV7-2 14 NA
TGCAGTGCTAGGCGTACCGAGGGGGGAGCCTACGAGCAGTACTTC CSARRTEGGAYEQYF NA TRBJ2-7 TRBV20-1 15 many
TGTGCCAGCAGTTCCTCAGGAGGACGGGGCTACAATGAGCAGTTCTTC CASSSSGGRGYNEQFF NA TRBJ2-1 TRBV12-3/TRBV12-4 16 NA
TGTGCCAGCAGTTTGGGGGACTCTGGGGCCAACGTCCTGACTTTC CASSLGDSGANVLTF NA TRBJ2-6 TRBV5-1 15 many
TGTGCCAGTAGCAAGACAGAAGCGGTGAACACTGAAGCTTTCTTT CASSKTEAVNTEAFF NA TRBJ1-1 TRBV12-3/TRBV12-4 15 few
TGCAGTGCTAGTATTCGGGGGTTGAAAGAGACCCAGTACTTC CSASIRGLKETQYF NA TRBJ2-5 TRBV20-1 14 NA
TGCGCCAGCAGCTTGAAACCTGACGGGGCCCAAGAGACCCAGTACTTC CASSLKPDGAQETQYF NA TRBJ2-5 TRBV5-1 16 NA
TGCAGCGTTTTTCCCCCCTGGACTAGCGGGAGCTCCTACAATGAGCAGTTCTTC CSVFPPWTSGSSYNEQFF TRBD2 TRBJ2-1 TRBV29-1 18 many
TGCAGTGTATCGACTACTCAAAGCAATGAGCAGTTCTTC CSVSTTQSNEQFF NA TRBJ2-1 TRBV20-1 13 few
TGTGCCAGCAGGGCAGGGGAGGGGAACATTCAGTACTTC CASRAGEGNIQYF NA TRBJ2-4 TRBV12-3/TRBV12-4 13 few
TGTGCCAGCAGCTATCCGGGACAGCCCTTCGATGAGCAGTTCTTC CASSYPGQPFDEQFF TRBD1 TRBJ2-1 TRBV5-6 15 NA
TGTGCCAGCAGTCCTCGGACTAGCAAAAGCGAGCAGTACTTC CASSPRTSKSEQYF TRBD2 TRBJ2-7 TRBV6-1 14 many
TGCAGTGCTAGAGATATAGGGGGGGCCTACAATGAGCAGTTCTTC CSARDIGGAYNEQFF NA TRBJ2-1 TRBV20-1 15 NA
TGCGCCAGCAGCTTGTCCGACGGAACCAACCGGGAGCTGTTTTTT CASSLSDGTNRELFF NA TRBJ2-2 TRBV5-1 15 NA
TGTGCCAGCAACCCTAGCGGGAGGAACACCGGGGAGCTGTTTTTT CASNPSGRNTGELFF TRBD2 TRBJ2-2 TRBV12-3/TRBV12-4 15 NA
TGTGCCAGCAGCTCTCTCTCGAGTAACGGGAGAACCGTCGACTACGAGCAGTACTTC CASSSLSSNGRTVDYEQYF NA TRBJ2-7 TRBV11-2 19 NA
TGTGCCAGCAGCCAGATGACGGGGACCTATGGCTACACCTTC CASSQMTGTYGYTF NA TRBJ1-2 TRBV4-2 14 few
TGTGCCAGCAGCTCGGGCCCTCGGGTAGAGTACTTC CASSSGPRVEYF NA TRBJ2-7 TRBV12-3/TRBV12-4 12 NA
TGTGCCAGCAGCGCTACTAGCGGGAACTACGAGCAGTACTTC CASSATSGNYEQYF TRBD2 TRBJ2-7 TRBV12-3/TRBV12-4 14 NA
TGTGCCAGCAGCCAGTTTAGCGGAAGCTCCTACAATGAGCAGTTCTTC CASSQFSGSSYNEQFF NA TRBJ2-1 TRBV5-5 16 once
TGTGCCAGCACCCGAGAGATTGCCCATGGCTACACCTTC CASTREIAHGYTF NA TRBJ1-2 TRBV6-1 13 NA
TGTGCCAGCTTGACGGGACTAGCGGGGGGGCCTGAGCAGTTCTTC CASLTGLAGGPEQFF TRBD2 TRBJ2-1 TRBV16 15 NA
TGTGCCAGCAGTTTTAGGGCTACCGCCTACAATGAGCAGTTCTTC CASSFRATAYNEQFF NA TRBJ2-1 TRBV12-3/TRBV12-4 15 many
TGTGCCAGCAGCTTATCGGAGGCCCCCTACAATGAGCAGTTCTTC CASSLSEAPYNEQFF NA TRBJ2-1 TRBV7-2 15 NA
TGCGCCAGCAGCTTGGGTCCGGGACTCAAACTAAACATTCAGTACTTC CASSLGPGLKLNIQYF NA TRBJ2-4 TRBV5-1 16 NA
TGTGCCAGCAGCTTAGGATCTAGCGGGAGTAGCAGTGAGCAGTTCTTC CASSLGSSGSSSEQFF TRBD2 TRBJ2-1 TRBV7-6 16 NA
TGTGCCAGCAGCGGGTGGGACGAGCAGTACTTC CASSGWDEQYF NA TRBJ2-7 TRBV6-1 11 NA
TGTGCCAGCAGTTTACAAAAGGTATTCCTCGAGCAGTACTTC CASSLQKVFLEQYF NA TRBJ2-7 TRBV12-3/TRBV12-4 14 few
TGTGCCAGCAGTGGGGTGGCCAAAAACATTCAGTACTTC CASSGVAKNIQYF NA TRBJ2-4 TRBV7-9 13 few
TGTGCCAGCAGCTTGGCCCCGGGGGGCTTCAATCAGCCCCAGCATTTT CASSLAPGGFNQPQHF NA TRBJ1-5 TRBV5-5 16 many
TGTGCCATCAGTGAGTCGAGCGTTAGCACAGATACGCAGTATTTT CAISESSVSTDTQYF NA TRBJ2-3 TRBV10-3 15 many
TGCGCCAGCAGCCAAGAGGCTAGCGGGAGCTTTCCAGATACGCAGTATTTT CASSQEASGSFPDTQYF TRBD2 TRBJ2-3 TRBV4-3 17 few
TGTGCCACCAGTGAAGGTTTGGGGGAGGGGGAGACCCAGTACTTC CATSEGLGEGETQYF TRBD2 TRBJ2-5 TRBV24-1 15 NA
TGTGCCAGCAGTTTCTTCCTCGTAGAGCAGTTCTTC CASSFFLVEQFF NA TRBJ2-1 TRBV12-3/TRBV12-4 12 NA
TGTGCCACAACCTCGACGGCGGGAGAGCTTGTGGACGAGCAGTACTTC CATTSTAGELVDEQYF TRBD2 TRBJ2-7 TRBV12-3/TRBV12-4 16 NA
TGTGCCAGCAGCTTATGGCAGGGTGAGGTCTACGAGCAGTACTTC CASSLWQGEVYEQYF NA TRBJ2-7 TRBV7-9 15 many